This T cell receptor (beta chain) was identified during a study of T cell changes during pregnancy in multiple sclerosis. Method: immunoSEQ multiplex PCR; TCRdb's copy keeps in-frame clones and lacks some. The sample holds roughly 60,000 clones, around 95% seen once. With 4 bases clipped from V and 7 bases from J, the junction kept 7 bases outside the gene matches. Germline V CDR1 and CDR2: SGHRS, YFSETQ. The CDR3 has 14 residues. The TCR was taken from a female donor with multiple sclerosis, enrolled in a pregnancy study. The source was CD4+ T cells from peripheral blood mononuclear cells, collected before pregnancy. The chain is built from TRBV5-1 and TRBJ2-2; 7 bases align to TRBD1. The CDR3 here is CASSAGGEGGELFF. In DNA, the CDR3 is TGCGCCAGCAGCGCAGGGGGAGAGGGCGGGGAGCTGTTTTTT.